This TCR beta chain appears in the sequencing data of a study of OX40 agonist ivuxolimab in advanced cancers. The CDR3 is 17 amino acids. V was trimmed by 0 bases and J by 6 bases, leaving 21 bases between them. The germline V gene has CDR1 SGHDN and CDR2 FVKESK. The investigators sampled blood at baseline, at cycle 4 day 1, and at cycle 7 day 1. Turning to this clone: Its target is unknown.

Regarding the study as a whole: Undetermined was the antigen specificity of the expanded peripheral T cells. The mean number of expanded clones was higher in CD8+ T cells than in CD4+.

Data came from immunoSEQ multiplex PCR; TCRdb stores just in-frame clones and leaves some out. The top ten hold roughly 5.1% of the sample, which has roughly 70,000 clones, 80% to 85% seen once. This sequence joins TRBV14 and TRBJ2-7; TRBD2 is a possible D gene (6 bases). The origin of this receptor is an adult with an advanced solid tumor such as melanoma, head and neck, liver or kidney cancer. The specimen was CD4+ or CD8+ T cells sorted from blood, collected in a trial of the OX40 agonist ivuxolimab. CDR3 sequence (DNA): TGTGCCAGCAGCCAAGACGGCCCTTCGGGAGCAGCTCCCGAGCAGTACTTC. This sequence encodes CASSQDGPSGAAPEQYF.